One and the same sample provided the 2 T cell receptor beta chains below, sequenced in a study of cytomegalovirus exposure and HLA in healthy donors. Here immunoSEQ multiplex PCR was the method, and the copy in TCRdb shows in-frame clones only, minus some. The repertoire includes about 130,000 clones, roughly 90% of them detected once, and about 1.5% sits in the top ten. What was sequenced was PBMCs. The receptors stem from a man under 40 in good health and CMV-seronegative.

The CDR3 DNA sequence: TGTGCCAGCAGCTTTGGACTACCGAACACCGGGGAGCTGTTTTTT. As protein: CASSFGLPNTGELFF. The chain joins TRBV5-6 to TRBJ2-2; D may be TRBD2 (6 bases). The V gene's germline CDR1 is SGHDT and CDR2 YYEEEE. Between the trimmed V and J ends, which lost 2 bases and 0 bases, there was a span of 8 bases. The CDR3 has 15 amino acids.

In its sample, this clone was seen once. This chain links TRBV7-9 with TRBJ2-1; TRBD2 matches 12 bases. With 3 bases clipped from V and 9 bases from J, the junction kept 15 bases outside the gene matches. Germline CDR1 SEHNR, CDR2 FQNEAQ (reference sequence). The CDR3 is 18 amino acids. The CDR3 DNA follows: TGTGCCAGCAGCTTCAGGCCGAAGACTAGCGGGAGTCCAAGTGAGCAGTTCTTC. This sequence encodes CASSFRPKTSGSPSEQFF. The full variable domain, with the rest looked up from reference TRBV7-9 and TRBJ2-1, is DTGVSQNPRHKITKRGQNVTFRCDPISEHNRLYWYRQTLGQGPEFLTYFQNEAQLEKSRLLSDRFSAERPKGSFSTLEIQRTEQGDSAMYLCASSFRPKTSGSPSEQFFGPGTRLTVL.